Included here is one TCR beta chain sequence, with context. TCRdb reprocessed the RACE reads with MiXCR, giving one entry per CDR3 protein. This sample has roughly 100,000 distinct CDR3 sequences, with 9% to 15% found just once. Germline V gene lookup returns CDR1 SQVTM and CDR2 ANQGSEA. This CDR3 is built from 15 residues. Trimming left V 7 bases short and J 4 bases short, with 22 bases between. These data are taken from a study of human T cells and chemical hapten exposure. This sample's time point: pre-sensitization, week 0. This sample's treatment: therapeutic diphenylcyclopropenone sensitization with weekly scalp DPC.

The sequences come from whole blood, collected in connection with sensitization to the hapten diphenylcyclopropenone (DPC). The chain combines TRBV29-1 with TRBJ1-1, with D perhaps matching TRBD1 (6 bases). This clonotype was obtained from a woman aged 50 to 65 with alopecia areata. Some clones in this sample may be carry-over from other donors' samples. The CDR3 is CSATARGGVGTEAFF. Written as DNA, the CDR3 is TGCAGCGCGACCGCCAGGGGAGGAGTGGGCACTGAAGCTTTCTTT.